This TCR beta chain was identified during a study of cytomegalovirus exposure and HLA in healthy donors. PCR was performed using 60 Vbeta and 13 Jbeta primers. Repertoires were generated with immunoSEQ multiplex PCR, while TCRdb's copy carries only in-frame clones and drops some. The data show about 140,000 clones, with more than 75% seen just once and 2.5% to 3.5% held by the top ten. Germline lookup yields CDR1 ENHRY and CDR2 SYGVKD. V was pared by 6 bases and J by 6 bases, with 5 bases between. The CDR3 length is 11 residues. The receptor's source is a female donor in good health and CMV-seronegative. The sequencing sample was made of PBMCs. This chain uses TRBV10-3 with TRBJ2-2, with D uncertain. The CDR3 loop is CAISLSGELFF. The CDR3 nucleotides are TGTGCCATCAGCTTGTCCGGGGAGCTGTTTTTT.